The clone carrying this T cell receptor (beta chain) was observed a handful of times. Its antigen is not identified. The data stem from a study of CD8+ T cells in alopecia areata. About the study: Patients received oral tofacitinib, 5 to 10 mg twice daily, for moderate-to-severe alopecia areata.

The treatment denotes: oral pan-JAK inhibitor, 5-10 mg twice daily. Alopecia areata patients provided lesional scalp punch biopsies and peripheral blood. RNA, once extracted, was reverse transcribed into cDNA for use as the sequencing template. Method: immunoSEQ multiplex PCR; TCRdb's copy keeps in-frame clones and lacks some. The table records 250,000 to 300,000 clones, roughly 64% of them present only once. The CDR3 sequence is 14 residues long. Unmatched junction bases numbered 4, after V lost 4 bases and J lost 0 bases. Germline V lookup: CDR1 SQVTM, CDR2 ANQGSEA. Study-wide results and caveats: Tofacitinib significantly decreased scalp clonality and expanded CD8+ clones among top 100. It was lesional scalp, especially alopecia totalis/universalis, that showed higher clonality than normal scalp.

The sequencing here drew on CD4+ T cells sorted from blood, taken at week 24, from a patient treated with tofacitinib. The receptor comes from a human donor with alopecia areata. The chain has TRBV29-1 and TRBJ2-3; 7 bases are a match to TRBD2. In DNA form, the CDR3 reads TGCAGCGTTGTAGGGCGGGGGAGCACAGATACGCAGTATTTT. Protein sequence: CSVVGRGSTDTQYF.